The T cell receptor beta chain under discussion was sequenced for a study of T cells in localized non-small cell lung cancer. TCRdb's copy holds only in-frame clones and misses some; the assay was immunoSEQ multiplex PCR. The sample includes roughly 10,000 clones, 90% to 95% of them seen just once. With respect to this clone: Its antigen is as yet unknown.

Study results and limitations: Patients showing higher blood T cell density tended to see longer overall survival. Appearance in adjacent lung was seen for a median about 59 of the top 100 tumor clones. Peak T cell clonality was found in uninvolved adjacent lung, exceeding tumor.

Germline assignment: CDR1 DFQATT and CDR2 SNEGSKA (reference sequence). Between the trimmed V and J ends, which lost 7 bases and 2 bases, there was a span of 6 bases. The CDR3 has 11 residues. This clonotype originated in a woman aged 40 to 75 with stage I squamous cell lung carcinoma. This sample comprised peripheral blood, obtained before any cancer treatment. The V gene is TRBV20-1, the J gene TRBJ2-1; D unclear. The DNA for the CDR3 is TGCAGTGTGTGGGCCTACAATGAGCAGTTCTTC. Translating it yields CSVWAYNEQFF.